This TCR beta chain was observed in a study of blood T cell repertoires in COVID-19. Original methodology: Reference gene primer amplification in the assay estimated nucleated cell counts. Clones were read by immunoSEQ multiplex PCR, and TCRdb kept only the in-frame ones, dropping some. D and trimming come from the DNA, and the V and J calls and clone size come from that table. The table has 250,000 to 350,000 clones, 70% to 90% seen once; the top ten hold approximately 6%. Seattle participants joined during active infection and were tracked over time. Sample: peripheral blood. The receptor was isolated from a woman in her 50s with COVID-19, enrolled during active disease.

In DNA, the CDR3 is TGCGCCAGCAGCGAAAGGACAGGGAATGCTAATGAAAAACTGTTTTTT. The encoded protein is CASSERTGNANEKLFF. The chain employs TRBV5-1 and TRBJ1-4; 8 bases agree with TRBD1. J was trimmed by 3 bases and V by 4 bases; bases with no gene match: 8. Germline V lookup: CDR1 SGHRS, CDR2 YFSETQ. CDR3 length: 16 residues.